Below, 22 T cell receptor beta chains from the same sample are listed, as sequenced in a study of blood T cell repertoires in COVID-19. The table came from immunoSEQ multiplex PCR; TCRdb's copy has only in-frame clones and leaves some out. The table records about 62,000 clones, approximately 86% of them present only once. The source material was peripheral blood. The receptors stem from an older man with acute or convalescent COVID-19.

The V call is TRBV19, the J call TRBJ1-2; D call uncertain. Looked up from germline, CDR1 is LNHDA and CDR2 is SQIVND (reference sequence). V shed 5 bases and J shed 2 bases, with 12 bases lying between them. The CDR3 consists of 14 residues. CDR3 sequence (DNA): TGTGCCAGTAGTCCCCGAAGAGAAAACTATGGCTACACCTTC. This codes for CASSPRRENYGYTF.

The V call is TRBV5-1, the J call TRBJ2-4; D is perhaps TRBD2 (6 bases). CDR3 size: 13 residues. Germline V lookup: CDR1 SGHRS, CDR2 YFSETQ. V lost 2 bases and J lost 5, with 8 bases in between. The CDR3 is CASSFTGENIQYF. In nucleotides, the CDR3 is TGCGCCAGCAGCTTCACGGGGGAAAACATTCAGTACTTC.

The chain recombines TRBV28 with TRBJ1-4, with D hard to call. Per the germline V gene, CDR1 is MDHEN and CDR2 is SYDVKM. There are 15 residues in the CDR3. Between the trimmed V and J ends, which lost 2 bases and 7 bases, there was a span of 14 bases. CDR3 nucleotide sequence: TGTGCCAGCAGTTTAGGTGGGCTGAGTGGTGAAAAACTGTTTTTT. Protein product: CASSLGGLSGEKLFF.

This clone was counted a few times. The chain uses TRBV4-1 and TRBJ2-5; 10 nucleotides line up with TRBD1. Germline trimming cut 4 bases from V and 5 bases from J; bases unmatched to any gene: 7. The germline CDR1 and CDR2 sequences are MGHRA and YSYEKL. The CDR3 loop spans 15 amino acids. The CDR3 reads CASSLGTGVRETQYF. CDR3 DNA sequence: TGCGCCAGCAGCCTGGGGACAGGGGTAAGGGAGACCCAGTACTTC.

The V gene is TRBV7-9, the J gene TRBJ2-3; no reliable D call. The V and J ends lost 5 bases and 1 base respectively, with 22 bases between them. The CDR3 is 18 residues long. Germline V gives CDR1 SEHNR, CDR2 FQNEAQ (reference sequence). CDR3 nucleotides: TGTGCCAGCAGCCTCATAGCTAGAGGTATGGCCGGCACAGATACGCAGTATTTT. It encodes CASSLIARGMAGTDTQYF.

V gene TRBV5-1 combines with J gene TRBJ1-2; D is perhaps TRBD1 (6 bases). Germline assignment: CDR1 SGHRS and CDR2 YFSETQ. V was shortened by 4 bases and J by 3 bases, with 10 bases between the two germline ends. CDR3 size: 13 residues. The CDR3: CASSPEGDYGYTF. Written as DNA, the CDR3 is TGCGCCAGCAGCCCAGAGGGGGACTATGGCTACACCTTC.

In nucleotides, the CDR3 is TGTGCCAGCAGCTTAATGGGCAGAGACACAGATACGCAGTATTTT. It specifies CASSLMGRDTDTQYF. This rearrangement joins TRBV7-3 to TRBJ2-3; unclear D gene. V was pared by 1 base and J by 2 bases, with 10 bases between. The CDR3 length is 15 residues. Germline V gene data show CDR1 as SGHTA and CDR2 as FQGTGA.

The V gene is TRBV5-5, the J gene TRBJ2-5; no definite D call. The CDR3 sequence is 14 residues long. V shed 1 base and J shed 5 bases, with 12 bases lying between them. The germline gives CDR1 SGHKS, CDR2 YYEKEE (reference sequence). CDR3: CASSLSVGWETQYF. The CDR3 coding sequence is TGTGCCAGCAGCTTGAGTGTCGGGTGGGAGACCCAGTACTTC. Drawing the rest from reference TRBV5-5 and TRBJ2-5, the complete variable domain is DAGVTQSPTHLIKTRGQQVTLRCSPISGHKSVSWYQQVLGQGPQFIFQYYEKEERGRGNFPDRFSARQFPNYSSELNVNALLLGDSALYLCASSLSVGWETQYFGPGTRLLVL.

The chain combines TRBV4-1 with TRBJ2-1; weak D call: TRBD2 (5 bases). This CDR3 comprises 15 residues. Deletions cut 0 bases from V and 0 bases from J, with 6 bases between. Germline loops: CDR1 MGHRA, CDR2 YSYEKL. The chain's CDR3 is CASSQDLASYNEQFF. The DNA for the CDR3 is TGCGCCAGCAGCCAAGATCTAGCCTCCTACAATGAGCAGTTCTTC.

The chain is built from TRBV9 and TRBJ2-1, with a weak D call TRBD2 (6 bases). CDR3 length equals 15 residues. V was shortened by 5 bases and J by 1 base, with 13 bases between the two germline ends. Germline V gene lookup returns CDR1 SGDLS and CDR2 YYNGEE. The CDR3 DNA reads TGTGCCAGCAGTCGGGACTTCGTGTCCTACAATGAGCAGTTCTTC. It is translated as CASSRDFVSYNEQFF.

V gene TRBV6-1 combines with J gene TRBJ2-1, with TRBD1 identical over 8 bases. The trim removed 3 bases at V and 2 bases at J, leaving 9 bases unmatched. This CDR3 comprises 17 residues. Germline values: CDR1 MNHNS, CDR2 SASEGT. CDR3 sequence (DNA): TGTGCCAGCAGTGATGGGCGGGTCAGGGGGCCCTACAATGAGCAGTTCTTC. This encodes CASSDGRVRGPYNEQFF.

The chain joins TRBV14 to TRBJ1-5; D ambiguous. The CDR3 consists of 16 residues. V gave up 4 bases and J gave up 0 bases, with 13 bases separating them. Per germline, CDR1 SGHDN and CDR2 FVKESK. The CDR3 here is CASSRMDLISNQPQHF. CDR3 sequence (DNA): TGTGCCAGCAGCCGGATGGACTTAATTAGCAATCAGCCCCAGCATTTT.

In its sample, this clone was seen once. This chain uses TRBV5-5 with TRBJ2-7; tentative D call: TRBD2 (6 bases). Per the germline V gene, CDR1 is SGHKS and CDR2 is YYEKEE (reference sequence). CDR3 length equals 14 residues. Trimming shortened V by 2 bases and J by 7 bases, and 16 bases separated the two germline ends. CDR3 bases: TGTGCCAGCAGCTTCCCTCCGGGGGTGTCGGAGCAGTACTTC. It translates to CASSFPPGVSEQYF.

This clone was seen just once. The chain is built from TRBV19 and TRBJ2-3; no definite D call. There are 15 residues in the CDR3. CDR1 LNHDA and CDR2 SQIVND come from the germline V gene (reference sequence). Trimming shortened V by 3 bases and J by 2 bases, and 12 bases separated the two germline ends. The CDR3 loop reads CASSMAAPYTDTQYF. The CDR3 DNA sequence: TGTGCCAGTAGTATGGCTGCCCCGTACACAGATACGCAGTATTTT.

The chain carries TRBV7-8 and TRBJ1-4, with TRBD1 matching over 10 bases. The V and J ends lost 2 bases and 8 bases, in that order; junction bases with no gene match: 8. The V gene's germline CDR1 is SGHVS and CDR2 FQNEAQ. CDR3 size: 16 residues. The CDR3: CASSLKLGQGEEKLFF. For the CDR3, the DNA is TGTGCCAGCAGCTTAAAGCTTGGACAGGGGGAGGAAAAACTGTTTTTT.

Worth noting for this clone: Other DNA variants within this sample encode the same CDR3. The V gene is TRBV6-5, the J gene TRBJ1-6, with TRBD1 matching over 10 bases. With V trimmed by 5 bases and J by 8 bases, 6 bases remained unmatched. Germline V CDR1 and CDR2: MNHEY, SVGAGI. The CDR3 runs to 15 residues. CDR3 coding DNA: TGTGCCAGCAGTCCCCCGGGACAGGGGTATTCACCCCTCCACTTT. Residues: CASSPPGQGYSPLHF.

The rearrangement joins TRBV6-1 to TRBJ2-5; TRBD2 matches at 9 bases. The V and J ends lost 0 bases and 4 bases, in that order; junction bases with no gene match: 15. The CDR3 loop spans 19 amino acids. The germline gives CDR1 MNHNS, CDR2 SASEGT. Written as DNA, the CDR3 is TGTGCCAGCAGTGAAGCCGTGGTAGCGGGAGTCTACACGGGAGAGACCCAGTACTTC. This codes for CASSEAVVAGVYTGETQYF.

The chain couples TRBV20-1 to TRBJ2-7, with 8 bases that match TRBD1. Germline-derived CDR1 and CDR2 are DFQATT and SNEGSKA (reference sequence). This CDR3 is 15 amino acids long. The trim removed 3 bases at V and 1 base at J, leaving 8 bases unmatched. Here the CDR3 DNA reads TGCAGTGCTAGTGGTCAGGGGGCAAAATCCTACGAGCAGTACTTC. Its protein is CSASGQGAKSYEQYF.

This sequence joins TRBV7-9 and TRBJ2-2; D perhaps matches TRBD1 (5 bases). Germline assignment: CDR1 SEHNR and CDR2 FQNEAQ (reference sequence). Between the trimmed V and J ends, which lost 5 bases and 2 bases, there was a span of 18 bases. This CDR3 is built from 17 residues. In DNA form, the CDR3 reads TGTGCCAGCAGCGCCAAAGGACAAATCTTAAACACCGGGGAGCTGTTTTTT. Encoded protein: CASSAKGQILNTGELFF.

This chain links TRBV25-1 with TRBJ2-4, with 7 bases that match TRBD1. Trimming took 2 bases from V and 0 from J; bases not matched to a gene: 1. This CDR3 region has 15 residues. Germline CDR1 and CDR2: MGHDK and SYGVNS. The CDR3 DNA reads TGTGCCAGCAGTGAACCAGGGGGAGCCAAAAACATTCAGTACTTC. Residues: CASSEPGGAKNIQYF.

The chain combines TRBV10-3 with TRBJ2-1, with D hard to call. V was clipped by 1 base and J by 6 bases, with 13 bases between them. From germline, CDR1 is ENHRY and CDR2 SYGVKD. The CDR3 runs 15 residues. The CDR3 DNA is TGTGCCATCAGTGAGTATGCAGGATCAGTCAATGAGCAGTTCTTC. Amino acid sequence: CAISEYAGSVNEQFF.

The chain uses TRBV9 and TRBJ2-5; D gene unclear. Germline lookup yields CDR1 SGDLS and CDR2 YYNGEE. Trimming took 0 bases from V and 7 from J, leaving 16 bases between them. This CDR3 has 15 residues. Here the CDR3 reads CASSVGLGEFGTQYF. CDR3 DNA sequence: TGTGCCAGCAGCGTAGGATTAGGAGAGTTTGGGACCCAGTACTTC.